This T cell receptor beta chain was identified during a study of T-cell reconstitution after alpha-beta-depleted transplantation in children. This clonotype occurred many times. Unique molecular identifiers were built into the TCRbeta library. TCRdb reprocessed the PCR reads with MiXCR, giving one entry per CDR3 protein. Of about 420,000 distinct CDR3 sequences in the sample, roughly 15% are singletons; the top ten hold over 25%. The junction had 15 bases not matched to a gene; V was cut back by 1 base and J by 6 bases. This CDR3 is 18 amino acids long. The germline gives CDR1 SGHRS, CDR2 YFSETQ. The sequencing here drew on PBMCs, mostly from graft donor cells, taken 360 days after TCRalphabeta/CD19-depleted stem cell transplant. The clonotype was recovered from a boy less than two years old who had a stem cell transplant for Wiskott-Aldrich syndrome, so the T cells may come from the graft donor. J is TRBJ2-1 and V is TRBV5-1; TRBD2 matches at 8 bases. CDR3 loop: CASSLWGLVSTVLNEQFF. CDR3 DNA sequence: TGCGCCAGCAGCTTGTGGGGACTAGTTAGTACGGTACTCAATGAGCAGTTCTTC.